Detailed here is one T cell receptor (beta chain). Its antigen remains unidentified. Base quality data are lacking; no much larger clone is found one base away. The CDR3 covers 16 residues, taking in both the cysteine and the phenylalanine. Of all the DNA, just the CDR3 is kept, 48 bases in frame from base 1. V ends up 2 bases short and J 5 bases short, with an unmatched junction base count of 7. The germline V gene sets CDR1 to SGHTA and CDR2 to FQGNSA. The immunoSEQ Assay, a bias-controlled multiplex PCR, was used to amplify TCRbeta CDR3 regions from genomic DNA. In the original analysis: The number of nucleated cells in each sample was estimated from the amplification of reference gene primers within the assay. Sequence reads were collapsed and filtered to measure the absolute abundance of every unique TCRbeta CDR3 rearrangement. Productive Simpson clonality was computed per sample as the square root of Simpson's diversity index over productive rearrangements. TCRdb mirrors the immuneACCESS table, restricted to in-frame sequences. Some clones are absent from its copies; in checked studies, under half trace to an unresolved V gene, and the reason for the others is unknown. V, J and clone size derive from that table, while D and trimming were established from the DNA sequence. In all, the sample holds roughly 190,000 clones, and roughly 76% of those were seen once. The top ten clones comprise 8% to 13% of the sample.

The data are from a study of blood T cell repertoires in COVID-19 (dated by TCRdb to about 2020). Background for the entire study: Collaborator samples came from the United States, Italy and Spain and covered acute and convalescent phases of COVID-19. The prospective study material was composed of cDNA or gDNA derived from T cells, B-cell-depleted T cells, or PBMCs. Samples were obtained from the ongoing ImmuneRACE study (first 160 participants) and from about 1,300 subjects provided by 6 global collaborators. Where available, HLA class I and class II types were taken from metadata supplied by the sample provider and were not determined by assay-based typing. The sample metadata nearly always contained a de-identified subject ID, COVID-19 status, age in years and sex. Subjects who had been exposed to COVID-19, were actively infected with it, or had recovered from it provided the deeply sampled blood TCRbeta repertoires that made up the dataset. The repertoires were made available in a free public database intended to serve as a resource for research on the immune response to SARS-CoV-2. On the study overall, not on this receptor specifically: The quantity of clinical and demographic metadata differed by source and by participant and was supplied without curation.

One collaborating source in Seattle enrolled patients while the patients were actively infected and followed the patients over time throughout the course of disease. The collaborating institutions used their own protocols to collect whole blood in K2EDTA tubes. For TCRbeta analysis, collaborator samples were shipped as frozen whole blood, as isolated PBMCs, or as DNA extracted from either sample type. The rearranged chain carries TRBV7-2 and TRBJ2-1, with TRBD2 identical over 9 junction bases. The receptor was derived from a middle-aged woman with COVID-19, enrolled during active disease. Sequenced input: peripheral blood. The nucleotides are TGTGCCAGCAGCTTAAGAGGTCTAGCGGGGAACAATGAGCAGTTCTTC. Translated, this gives CASSLRGLAGNNEQFF.